The 18 T cell receptor beta chains below come from one sample, sequenced in a study of blood T cell repertoires in COVID-19. Generated by immunoSEQ multiplex PCR, the TCRdb table keeps only in-frame clones and is missing some. The repertoire holds around 300,000 clones, 90% seen once, with around 0.97% in the top ten. Material: peripheral blood. These receptors all come from a woman in her 40s with COVID-19, enrolled during active disease.

The chain employs TRBV4-3 and TRBJ2-7, with D possibly matching TRBD1 (6 bases). Germline V gives CDR1 LGHNA, CDR2 YSLEER. The V end lost 4 bases, the J end lost 1 base, and 20 bases lay between the germline ends. The CDR3 runs 17 residues. CDR3 sequence: CASSRIYRETRSYEQYF. DNA of the CDR3: TGCGCCAGCAGCCGCATATACAGGGAGACAAGGTCCTACGAGCAGTACTTC.

This sequence joins TRBV7-3 and TRBJ2-1; D possibly corresponds to TRBD1 (5 bases). This CDR3 is built from 13 residues. Germline V gene sequence: CDR1 SGHTA, CDR2 FQGTGA. The V gene lost 5 bases and the J gene lost 6 bases, with 11 bases spanning the gap. The CDR3 loop is CASSRGQSNEQFF. Here the CDR3 DNA reads TGTGCCAGCAGCCGAGGACAAAGCAATGAGCAGTTCTTC.

This clone was observed a single time. This chain links TRBV7-8 with TRBJ2-7; the match to TRBD2 covers 14 bases. This CDR3 region has 16 residues. With V trimmed by 5 bases and J by 7 bases, 10 bases remained unmatched. CDR1 and CDR2 (germline): SGHVS, FQNEAQ. The CDR3 sequence is CASSPFRLAGGREQYF. CDR3 bases: TGTGCCAGCAGCCCCTTTCGACTAGCGGGAGGGAGGGAGCAGTACTTC. The full variable domain, completed using reference TRBV7-8 and TRBJ2-7, is GAGVSQSPRYKVAKRGQDVALRCDPISGHVSLFWYQQALGQGPEFLTYFQNEAQLDKSGLPSDRFFAERPEGSVSTLKIQRTQQEDSAVYLCASSPFRLAGGREQYFGPGTRLTVT.

The chain is built from TRBV7-8 and TRBJ1-5; possible D gene TRBD1, 5 bases. CDR1 is SGHVS and CDR2 is FQNEAQ in the germline V gene. This CDR3 contains 14 residues. Trimming removed 1 base from V and 6 bases from J, with 10 bases in between. Here the CDR3 reads CASSLETEIQPQHF. The CDR3 region has the DNA TGTGCCAGCAGCTTAGAGACAGAAATTCAGCCCCAGCATTTT.

The rearrangement uses TRBV27 and TRBJ2-7, with 8 bases that match TRBD2. The germline V gene encodes CDR1 MNHEY and CDR2 SMNVEV (reference sequence). V trimming: 3 bases; J trimming: 6 bases; junction bases outside the gene matches: 13. There are 16 residues in the CDR3. CDR3 nucleotides: TGTGCCAGCAGTTTTGCGGCTAGCGGGCGGGGGTCCGAGCAGTACTTC. It specifies CASSFAASGRGSEQYF.

This clone was recorded once. V gene TRBV3-1 (or the pseudogene TRBV3-2) combines with J gene TRBJ2-5; D is undetermined. Germline CDR1 reads LGHDT; CDR2 reads YNNKEL (reference sequence). The CDR3 length is 13 residues. V was trimmed by 4 bases and J by 7 bases, leaving 13 bases between them. CDR3 sequence: CASSRNPSGTQYF. The CDR3 nucleotides read TGTGCCAGCAGCCGAAACCCTTCCGGGACCCAGTACTTC.

CDR3 sequence: CASSYSRTGEYEQYF. The CDR3 DNA reads TGTGCCAGCAGTTACTCTCGGACAGGGGAATACGAGCAGTACTTC. The rearrangement joins TRBV6-2 or TRBV6-3 to TRBJ2-7, with 9 bases matching TRBD1. The J segment lost 4 bases and the V segment lost 0 bases, leaving 4 bases of the junction unmatched. This CDR3 contains 15 residues. From germline, CDR1 is MNHEY and CDR2 SVGEGT.

The chain joins TRBV6-5 to TRBJ1-1; no firm D call. V dropped 8 bases and J dropped 7 bases, with 14 bases sitting between them. CDR3 length: 12 amino acids. The germline CDR1 and CDR2 sequences are MNHEY and SVGAGI. The CDR3 spells CASGEGVFEAFF. CDR3 DNA: TGTGCCAGCGGAGAGGGAGTATTTGAAGCTTTCTTT.

This chain joins TRBV9 and TRBJ2-4; 10 positions agree with TRBD1. J lost 8 bases, V lost 4 bases, and 12 bases had no gene match. From germline, CDR1 is SGDLS and CDR2 YYNGEE. CDR3 length: 16 amino acids. CDR3 region: CASSTRQGATSDIQYF. The CDR3 nucleotides read TGTGCCAGCAGCACCCGACAGGGGGCTACTTCTGACATTCAGTACTTC.

This rearrangement joins TRBV11-2 to TRBJ2-1; TRBD1 agrees at 9 bases. CDR3 length: 17 residues. Germline CDR1 SGHAT, CDR2 FQNNGV. V was pared by 1 base and J by 7 bases, with 11 bases of the junction left unmatched. As DNA, the CDR3 is TGTGCCAGCAGCTTAGCATGGGGACAGGGAACAAGTAATGAGCAGTTCTTC. Amino acid sequence: CASSLAWGQGTSNEQFF. Drawing the rest from reference TRBV11-2 and TRBJ2-1, the complete variable domain is EAGVAQSPRYKIIEKRQSVAFWCNPISGHATLYWYQQILGQGPKLLIQFQNNGVVDDSQLPKDRFSAERLKGVDSTLKIQPAKLEDSAVYLCASSLAWGQGTSNEQFFGPGTRLTVL.

The chain uses TRBV28 and TRBJ2-1, with TRBD2 matching over 10 bases. Germline CDR1 MDHEN, CDR2 SYDVKM. There are 16 residues in the CDR3. J was trimmed by 7 bases and V by 5 bases; bases with no gene match: 11. CDR3 region: CASSTEREGRGNEQFF. CDR3 DNA: TGTGCCAGCAGTACAGAGCGGGAGGGCCGCGGAAATGAGCAGTTCTTC. The variable domain in full, with the rest retrieved from reference TRBV28 and TRBJ2-1, is DVKVTQSSRYLVKRTGEKVFLECVQDMDHENMFWYRQDPGLGLRLIYFSYDVKMKEKGDIPEGYSVSREKKERFSLILESASTNQTSMYLCASSTEREGRGNEQFFGPGTRLTVL.

This clone appeared a few times. The J gene is TRBJ1-1, the V gene TRBV5-1; 7 bases match TRBD1. CDR1 is SGHRS, CDR2 YFSETQ, per germline. This CDR3 has 14 amino acids. With V trimmed by 9 bases and J by 2 bases, 10 bases remained unmatched. This CDR3 is CATSRRDSNTEAFF. As DNA, the CDR3 is TGCGCCACCTCTAGGCGGGACAGTAACACTGAAGCTTTCTTT.

The DNA of the CDR3 is TGTGCCAGCTCACCGCGTGGACTTTTTTTCTCCTACAATGAGCAGTTCTTC. It encodes CASSPRGLFFSYNEQFF. V and J are TRBV18 and TRBJ2-1, with TRBD2 as a possible D gene (5 bases). The V and J ends lost 3 bases and 0 bases respectively, with 15 bases between them. This CDR3 spans 17 amino acids. Germline CDR1 is KGHSH and CDR2 is LQKENI.

The rearrangement links TRBV5-1 to TRBJ2-6; unclear D gene. Trimming stripped 0 bases from V and 4 bases from J, with 5 bases between. Germline CDR1 reads SGHRS; CDR2 reads YFSETQ. The CDR3 has 14 residues. CDR3 amino acids: CASSLVRGANVLTF. The CDR3 DNA sequence: TGCGCCAGCAGCTTGGTCCGGGGGGCCAACGTCCTGACTTTC.

The chain links TRBV7-9 to TRBJ2-3; tentatively, D is TRBD2 (6 bases). This CDR3 contains 16 residues. Germline loops: CDR1 SEHNR, CDR2 FQNEAQ (reference sequence). Deletions cut 5 bases from V and 2 bases from J, with 17 bases between. CDR3 DNA: TGTGCCAGCAGCCAACTCGGGGGTCCAAACACAGATACGCAGTATTTT. It is translated as CASSQLGGPNTDTQYF.

The chain employs TRBV4-3 and TRBJ1-6; D ambiguous. Germline CDR1 reads LGHNA; CDR2 reads YSLEER. The CDR3 spans 14 residues. Between the trimmed V and J ends, which lost 0 bases and 10 bases, there was a span of 10 bases. The CDR3 region is CASSQETNSSPLHF. The DNA of the CDR3 is TGCGCCAGCAGCCAAGAAACGAACTCCTCACCCCTCCACTTT.

V usage is TRBV7-8 and J usage is TRBJ2-7, with TRBD2 identical over 12 bases. V trimming: 4 bases; J trimming: 5 bases; junction bases outside the gene matches: 15. Germline V gene sequence: CDR1 SGHVS, CDR2 FQNEAQ. This CDR3 has 18 amino acids. The CDR3 coding sequence is TGTGCCAGCAGCTCGCCATGGGCGACTAGCGGGAGAGGAAACGAGCAGTACTTC. This gives the protein CASSSPWATSGRGNEQYF.

The chain employs TRBV5-1 and TRBJ2-1, with D uncertain. The CDR3 is 12 residues long. Germline CDR1 SGHRS, CDR2 YFSETQ. Trimming took 5 bases from V and 7 from J, leaving 10 bases between them. This chain's CDR3 is CASSFVLNEQFF. CDR3 nucleotides: TGCGCCAGCAGTTTCGTTTTGAATGAGCAGTTCTTC.